These 15 T cell receptor beta chains originate from one sample sequenced in a study of shared clonotypes between healthy human individuals. Naive-designated CD8 cells lacked CD45RO, were positively enriched for CCR7, and omitted terminally differentiated effector memory CD45RA+ cells. Repertoires were generated with immunoSEQ multiplex PCR, while TCRdb's copy carries only in-frame clones and drops some. The profile shows roughly 2 million clones, over 85% of them singletons. Sequencing was done on a sample of naive CD8+ T cells sorted from blood. Source of these receptors: a man aged 18 to 35 in good health.

Concerning this clone: The identical CDR3 is also encoded by other nucleotide sequences in the sample. The J gene is TRBJ2-3, the V gene TRBV29-1; TRBD1 aligns across 7 bases. Germline V gives CDR1 SQVTM, CDR2 ANQGSEA. With 5 bases clipped from V and 2 bases from J, the junction kept 4 bases outside the gene matches. This CDR3 comprises 13 residues. For the CDR3, the DNA is TGCAGCGTTTCGGGACAGTCCACAGATACGCAGTATTTT. Protein: CSVSGQSTDTQYF.

The chain couples TRBV7-9 to TRBJ1-1, with D maybe TRBD1 (5 bases). Germline loops: CDR1 SEHNR, CDR2 FQNEAQ (reference sequence). The CDR3 is 12 amino acids. V dropped 5 bases and J dropped 8 bases, with 12 bases sitting between them. Here the CDR3 reads CASSGDGTEAFF. CDR3 in DNA: TGTGCCAGCAGCGGGGACGGTACAGAAGCTTTCTTT.

About this clone: The sample carries other DNA sequences with the same CDR3. J is TRBJ2-7 and V is TRBV28; possibly TRBD1 for D (6 bases). Trimming took 2 bases from V and 4 from J, leaving 9 bases between them. This CDR3 has 13 amino acids. Germline loops: CDR1 MDHEN, CDR2 SYDVKM. The DNA of the CDR3 is TGTGCCAGCAGTTTAGGGACACTTTACGAGCAGTACTTC. It codes for CASSLGTLYEQYF.

For this clone: Other DNA sequences in this sample translate to the same CDR3. The genes are TRBV4-3 and TRBJ2-7, with D possibly TRBD1 on 6 matching bases. The CDR3 consists of 15 residues. Germline V gene data show CDR1 as LGHNA and CDR2 as YSLEER. Trimming left V 0 bases short and J 2 bases short, with 11 bases between. CDR3 region: CASSQERQGPYEQYF. For the CDR3, the DNA is TGCGCCAGCAGCCAAGAGCGGCAGGGGCCCTACGAGCAGTACTTC.

The CDR3 is CASSDSHQETQYF. CDR3 nucleotide sequence: TGTGCCAGCAGTGACTCACACCAAGAGACCCAGTACTTC. This chain links TRBV6-4 with TRBJ2-5, with no clear D. V was clipped by 0 bases and J by 0 bases, with 2 bases between them. CDR3 length equals 13 residues. Per germline, CDR1 MRHNA and CDR2 SNTAGT.

The chain combines TRBV9 with TRBJ2-7; TRBD1 agrees at 8 bases. The CDR3 is 15 amino acids. After removal of 0 bases from V and 6 bases from J, the junction contained 8 bases not matched to a gene. The germline gives CDR1 SGDLS, CDR2 YYNGEE. The CDR3 region has the DNA TGTGCCAGCAGCGTAGACAGGACAGGGAGGTCCGAGCAGTACTTC. It codes for CASSVDRTGRSEQYF.

This clone was observed once. The chain uses TRBV7-8 and TRBJ1-1; D is ambiguous. Germline CDR1 and CDR2: SGHVS and FQNEAQ. The CDR3 runs 15 residues. Trimming took off 1 base at V and 1 base at J, with 10 bases between the two ends. Here the CDR3 reads CASSLGWWQNTEAFF. As DNA, the CDR3 is TGTGCCAGCAGCTTAGGATGGTGGCAGAACACTGAAGCTTTCTTT.

V usage is TRBV6-5 and J usage is TRBJ2-5; D tentatively fits TRBD1 or TRBD2 (5 bases each). CDR1 and CDR2 from the germline V gene are MNHEY and SVGAGI. The V gene lost 1 base and the J gene lost 0 bases, with 9 bases spanning the gap. The CDR3 spans 15 residues. The CDR3 loop is CASSYLGTNQETQYF. The CDR3 DNA reads TGTGCCAGCAGTTACTTAGGGACCAACCAAGAGACCCAGTACTTC.

The gene calls are TRBV4-3 and TRBJ2-1; 8 nucleotides match TRBD2. With V trimmed by 4 bases and J by 5 bases, 7 bases remained unmatched. The germline V gene encodes CDR1 LGHNA and CDR2 YSLEER. The CDR3 has 15 residues. The CDR3 loop is CASSRILADHNEQFF. CDR3 bases: TGCGCCAGCAGCCGGATACTAGCGGATCACAATGAGCAGTTCTTC.

This chain links TRBV6-5 with TRBJ1-2, with a possible D match to TRBD1 (5 bases). The CDR3 extends over 15 amino acids. Germline V gene lookup returns CDR1 MNHEY and CDR2 SVGAGI. Deletions cut 5 bases from V and 5 bases from J, with 18 bases between. The CDR3 DNA is TGTGCCAGCAGTCACGCCAATAGGGGAATTTATGGCTACACCTTC. Translating gives CASSHANRGIYGYTF.

The chain carries TRBV5-5 and TRBJ2-7; D is unclear. This CDR3 has 12 amino acids. Looked up from germline, CDR1 is SGHKS and CDR2 is YYEKEE (reference sequence). The V end was cut by 3 bases, the J end by 5 bases, with 9 bases between. CDR3: CASSYSTDEQYF. The CDR3 region has the DNA TGTGCCAGCAGCTACTCAACGGACGAGCAGTACTTC.

The V gene is TRBV30, the J gene TRBJ2-1, with no clear D. Trimming cost V 4 bases and J 9 bases, with 10 bases left between them. This CDR3 has 11 residues. Looked up from germline, CDR1 is GTSNPN and CDR2 is SVGIG (reference sequence). This CDR3 is CAWTPSGEQFF. The CDR3 coding sequence is TGTGCCTGGACCCCGTCTGGTGAGCAGTTCTTC.

Turning to this clone: This specimen includes other DNA sequences encoding the same CDR3. CDR3 sequence reads: CASSLSWGNEQFF. CDR3 nucleotide sequence: TGTGCCAGCAGTTTAAGTTGGGGAAATGAGCAGTTCTTC. The V gene is TRBV27, the J gene TRBJ2-1; D remains ambiguous. The CDR3 loop spans 13 amino acids. CDR1 is MNHEY and CDR2 is SMNVEV in the germline V gene (reference sequence). V was cut by 2 bases and J by 7 bases, with 9 bases left in between.

The rearrangement joins TRBV9 to TRBJ1-2, with D possibly matching TRBD1 (6 bases). V was clipped by 2 bases and J by 0 bases, with 17 bases between them. The CDR3 spans 17 residues. Germline V gives CDR1 SGDLS, CDR2 YYNGEE. In nucleotides, the CDR3 is TGTGCCAGCAGCGTCGGACTCCGGGACACCACTAACTATGGCTACACCTTC. It translates to CASSVGLRDTTNYGYTF. Combining the CDR3 with reference TRBV9 and TRBJ1-2 gives the whole variable domain DSGVTQTPKHLITATGQRVTLRCSPRSGDLSVYWYQQSLDQGLQFLIQYYNGEERAKGNILERFSAQQFPDLHSELNLSSLELGDSALYFCASSVGLRDTTNYGYTFGSGTRLTVV.

The rearrangement uses TRBV13 and TRBJ1-2, with 7 bases aligning to TRBD1. Germline-derived CDR1 and CDR2 are PRHDT and FYEKMQ (reference sequence). This CDR3 is built from 14 residues. V shed 3 bases and J 8 bases; nucleotides not matched to a gene: 9. The CDR3 nucleotides read TGTGCCAGCAGCTTCGGTGACAGGGTCGACGGCTACACCTTC. The encoded protein is CASSFGDRVDGYTF.